The 7 T cell receptor beta chains listed next were all sequenced from one sample in a study of CD8 T cells in Susac syndrome. With random hexamers, 0.5 to 1 ug RNA was reverse transcribed. TCRdb called the immunoSEQ multiplex PCR reads again in MiXCR, with one record for every CDR3 protein. The sample records 300,000 or so distinct CDR3 sequences, about 92% being singletons. The sample taken for sequencing was CD4+ T cells from PBMCs. The origin of the receptors is a human donor with multiple sclerosis.

V usage is TRBV16 and J usage is TRBJ1-5; D gene unclear. The V gene's germline CDR1 is KGHSY and CDR2 FQNENV. The V end lost 0 bases, the J end lost 2 bases, and 11 bases lay between the germline ends. The CDR3 spans 16 residues. CDR3 nucleotides: TGTGCCAGCAGCCAATCACAGCACGGGGGCAATCAGCCCCAGCATTTT. Protein sequence: CASSQSQHGGNQPQHF.

Details on this clonotype: Germline is not matched at one junction end, which may reflect a read error. The chain carries TRBV12-3 or TRBV12-4 and TRBJ2-1; 9 bases align to TRBD2. The CDR3 runs to 15 residues. The CDR3: CASSPRLDSGGKWVF. The CDR3 region has the DNA TGTGCCAGCAGTCCCCGGTTAGATAGCGGGGGCAAGTGGGTCTTC.

The gene calls are TRBV7-9 and TRBJ2-2; D unresolved. Per the germline V gene, CDR1 is SEHNR and CDR2 is FQNEAQ (reference sequence). CDR3 length: 14 residues. The ends were cut back, 7 bases at V and 1 base at J, with 10 bases in the middle. This CDR3 reads CASTRFRNTGELFF. CDR3 in DNA: TGTGCCAGCACCCGTTTCAGGAACACCGGGGAGCTGTTTTTT.

The rearrangement uses TRBV4-1 and TRBJ2-7, with TRBD1 identical over 7 bases. This CDR3 has 15 amino acids. Trimming cost V 4 bases and J 1 base; bases outside gene matches: 7. Germline V gives CDR1 MGHRA, CDR2 YSYEKL. CDR3 DNA sequence: TGCGCCAGCAGCCTCAGAGGGACAGATTCCTACGAGCAGTACTTC. It translates to CASSLRGTDSYEQYF.

The chain combines TRBV5-5 with TRBJ2-5, with D hard to call. V shed 0 bases and J shed 3 bases, with 6 bases lying between them. The CDR3 runs to 13 residues. Germline CDR1 is SGHKS and CDR2 is YYEKEE (reference sequence). The CDR3 region is CASSLAAEETQYF. The CDR3 nucleotides read TGTGCCAGCAGCTTGGCGGCCGAAGAGACCCAGTACTTC.

This clonotype was seen a single time. V and J are TRBV27 and TRBJ1-1; 8 bases agree with TRBD1. This CDR3 region has 15 residues. With 7 bases clipped from V and 0 bases from J, the junction kept 7 bases outside the gene matches. Germline lookup yields CDR1 MNHEY and CDR2 SMNVEV (reference sequence). CDR3: CASNIRTGLNTEAFF. The CDR3 bases are TGTGCCAGCAATATCCGGACAGGGCTGAACACTGAAGCTTTCTTT.

V usage is TRBV3-1 and J usage is TRBJ2-7; a possible D gene is TRBD1 (6 bases). The CDR3 has 12 amino acids. Trimming pared 1 base from V and 6 bases from J, leaving 7 bases between. Looked up from germline, CDR1 is LGHDT and CDR2 is YNNKEL (reference sequence). The CDR3 coding sequence is TGTGCCAGCAGCCAAGGGGGGCGCGAGCAGTACTTC. Translated: CASSQGGREQYF.